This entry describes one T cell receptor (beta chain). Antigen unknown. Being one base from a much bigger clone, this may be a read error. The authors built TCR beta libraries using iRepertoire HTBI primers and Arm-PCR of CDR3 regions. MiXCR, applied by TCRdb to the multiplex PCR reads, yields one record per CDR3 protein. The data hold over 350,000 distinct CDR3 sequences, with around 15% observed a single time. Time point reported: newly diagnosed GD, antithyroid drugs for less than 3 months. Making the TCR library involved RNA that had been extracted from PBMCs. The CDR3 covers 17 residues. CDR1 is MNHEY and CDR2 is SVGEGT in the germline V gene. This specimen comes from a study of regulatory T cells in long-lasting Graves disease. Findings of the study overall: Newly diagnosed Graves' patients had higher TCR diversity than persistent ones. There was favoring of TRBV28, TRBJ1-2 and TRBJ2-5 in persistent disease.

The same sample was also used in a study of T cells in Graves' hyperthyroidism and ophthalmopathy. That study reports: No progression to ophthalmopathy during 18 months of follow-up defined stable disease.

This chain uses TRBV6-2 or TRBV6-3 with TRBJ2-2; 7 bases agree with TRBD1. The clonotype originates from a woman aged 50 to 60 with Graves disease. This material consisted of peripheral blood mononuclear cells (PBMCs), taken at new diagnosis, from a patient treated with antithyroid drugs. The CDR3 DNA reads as TGTGCCAGCAGTGAAAAGGGGACAGCGCCGAACACCTGGGAGCTGTTTTTT. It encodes CASSEKGTAPNTWELFF.